This T cell receptor (beta chain) comes out of a study of blood T cell repertoires in COVID-19. Study-level background: The United States, Italy and Spain provided the acute and convalescent COVID-19 samples. T cells, B-cell-depleted T cells, or PBMCs supplied cDNA or gDNA.

Seattle enrolled patients during active infection and tracked them longitudinally. As processed by the authors: Estimation of nucleated cell counts relied on the amplification of reference gene primers. Produced via immunoSEQ multiplex PCR; TCRdb's table is partial and in-frame only. D and trimming come from the DNA, and the V and J calls and clone size come from that table. In the table there are 300,000 to 450,000 clones, roughly 90% of which are singletons. With 6 bases removed from V and 6 bases from J, the gap between germline ends came to 13 bases. The CDR3 contains 13 residues. J is TRBJ2-3 and V is TRBV12-3 or TRBV12-4; possible D gene TRBD1, 6 bases. This sequence was found in a young woman with COVID-19, enrolled during active disease. Source material: peripheral blood. DNA for the CDR3: TGTGCCAGCAGACCCCCAGGGGTCGATACGCAGTATTTT. Protein: CASRPPGVDTQYF.